The sequence of this T cell receptor (beta chain) was determined in a study of T cell repertoires in cytomegalovirus infection (dated by TCRdb to about 2019). Regarding the research as a whole: Donor HLA type was relevant to the analysis, because carriage of CMV infection together with the matching HLA type was indicated by public TCR beta signatures. Broader findings and caveats from the paper: The ex vivo response was dominated by HLA-C-restricted CMV-specific TCR beta clonotypes, and the single most frequent clonotype in two of eight donors was supplied by these HLA-C-restricted clonotypes. Carriers of CMV infection plus the relevant HLA type were discriminated by the cumulative frequency of public TCR beta family members in the study cohort and in an independent roughly 370-donor cohort.

Reading the germline V gene gives CDR1 SGHVS and CDR2 FQNEAQ. V loses 11 bases of germline sequence and J loses 4 bases, and the interval between the two ends is 14 bases. The CDR3 covers 12 residues, taking in both the cysteine and the phenylalanine. Solely the CDR3 DNA is kept, with 36 bases framed from the first base. This clonotype was picked up many times. The specificity of this receptor is unknown. No much larger clonotype is one base removed from it; base qualities were not supplied. The sample was run on an Illumina HiSeq 1500. Clones were called with MiXCR by TCRdb after fastp trimmed the public reads at Q25, and only in-frame beta chains were retained. Entries are consolidated by CDR3 protein sequence, retaining the most common genes and DNA. The sample yields about 740,000 distinct CDR3 sequences; 35% to 45% were counted once. The ten most abundant clones make up 2.5% to 3.5% of the sample.

This sequence originates from a human donor in good health (CMV status not recorded). Some clones in this sample may be carry-over from other donors' samples. Sequences were obtained from PBMCs. The chain is made from TRBV7-8 and TRBJ1-2; there is no confident call for the D gene. CDR3 protein: CAGLGSLYGYTF. The sequenced DNA: TGTGCCGGCCTTGGTTCTCTCTATGGCTACACCTTC.